This T cell receptor beta chain emerged from a study of cytomegalovirus exposure and HLA in healthy donors. Concerning this clone: Antigen specificity is unknown.

The V end lost 0 bases, the J end lost 0 bases, and 9 bases lay between the germline ends. This CDR3 has 16 amino acids. Germline-derived CDR1 and CDR2 are MGHRA and YSYEKL. PCR amplification relied on 60 Vbeta primers (plus 13 Jbeta primers). TCRdb's table, derived via immunoSEQ multiplex PCR, lists solely in-frame clones and lacks some. The sample consists of under 200,000 clones, roughly 85% of them appearing once. Study-wide results and limits: Fewer N-insertions than the approximately 680-donor mean were reportedly shown by an Asian-associated ancestry cluster in a later analysis. Among the most significant clusters, several appeared linked to common viral pathogens in a later analysis. Association with HLA alleles at 0.05 false discovery rate was found for 16,951 TCR beta sequences in a later analysis.

Sequenced input: PBMCs. The sequence was collected from a man aged 18 to 29 in good health and CMV-seropositive. This chain connects TRBV4-1 to TRBJ1-3, with D hard to call. The CDR3 DNA is TGCGCCAGCAGCCAAGATCGCGACTACTCTGGAAACACCATATATTTT. Encoded protein: CASSQDRDYSGNTIYF.